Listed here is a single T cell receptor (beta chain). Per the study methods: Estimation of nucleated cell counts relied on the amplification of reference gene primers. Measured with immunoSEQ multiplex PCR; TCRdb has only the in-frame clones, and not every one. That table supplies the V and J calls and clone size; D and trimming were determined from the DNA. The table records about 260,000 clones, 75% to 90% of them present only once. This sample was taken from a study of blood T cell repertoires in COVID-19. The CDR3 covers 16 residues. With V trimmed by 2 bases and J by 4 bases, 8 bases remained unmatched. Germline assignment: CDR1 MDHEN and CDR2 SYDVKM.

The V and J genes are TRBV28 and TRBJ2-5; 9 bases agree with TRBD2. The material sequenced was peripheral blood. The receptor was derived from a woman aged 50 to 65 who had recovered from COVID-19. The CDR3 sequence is CASSLGVAGVLETQYF. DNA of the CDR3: TGTGCCAGCAGTTTAGGGGTAGCGGGAGTTTTAGAGACCCAGTACTTC. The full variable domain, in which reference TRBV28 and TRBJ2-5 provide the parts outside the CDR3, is DVKVTQSSRYLVKRTGEKVFLECVQDMDHENMFWYRQDPGLGLRLIYFSYDVKMKEKGDIPEGYSVSREKKERFSLILESASTNQTSMYLCASSLGVAGVLETQYFGPGTRLLVL.